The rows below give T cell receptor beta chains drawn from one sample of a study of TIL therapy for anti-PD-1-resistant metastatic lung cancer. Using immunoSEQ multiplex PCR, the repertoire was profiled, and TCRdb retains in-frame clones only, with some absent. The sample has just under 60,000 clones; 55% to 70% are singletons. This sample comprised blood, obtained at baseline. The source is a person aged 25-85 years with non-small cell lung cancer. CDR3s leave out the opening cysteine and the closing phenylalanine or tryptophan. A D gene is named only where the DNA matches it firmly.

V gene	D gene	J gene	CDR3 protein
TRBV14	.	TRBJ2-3	ASSQHGSTQY
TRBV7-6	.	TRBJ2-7	ASSLAAGAGVLYEQY
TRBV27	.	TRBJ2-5	ASSFRDGSQETQY
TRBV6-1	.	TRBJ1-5	ASLELGRGQPQH
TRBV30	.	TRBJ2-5	AWSVGGQVETQY
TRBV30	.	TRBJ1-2	AWSVFRGIYGYT
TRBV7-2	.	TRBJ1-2	ASSSTDAYGYT
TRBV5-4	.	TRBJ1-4	ASSHMEVSEKLF
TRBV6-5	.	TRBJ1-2	ASSIYGTNYGYT
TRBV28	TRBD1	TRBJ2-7	ASGTGGYEQY
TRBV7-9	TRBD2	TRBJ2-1	ASSSSGRANEQF
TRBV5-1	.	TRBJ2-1	ASSLEEGGSYNEQF
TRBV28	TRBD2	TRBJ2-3	RAGGTDTQY
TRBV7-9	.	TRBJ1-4	ASSSLRASGREKLF
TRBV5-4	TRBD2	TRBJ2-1	ASSPGLAGEGEQF
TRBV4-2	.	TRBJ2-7	ASSAQRSYEQY
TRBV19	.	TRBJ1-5	ASSKQGPGNQPQH
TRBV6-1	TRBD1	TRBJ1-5	ASSDGQGQH
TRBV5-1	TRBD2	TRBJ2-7	ASSLVSGGLLDYEQY
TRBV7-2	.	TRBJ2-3	ASSTRDSIQY
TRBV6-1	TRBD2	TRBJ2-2	ASRATGTSYGELF
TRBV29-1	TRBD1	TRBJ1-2	SAVGTANYGYT
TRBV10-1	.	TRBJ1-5	ASSLERDQPQH
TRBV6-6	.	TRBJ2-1	ASSYSREGQF
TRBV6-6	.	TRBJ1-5	ASRPGLDQPQH
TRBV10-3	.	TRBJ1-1	AIRGDLNTEAF
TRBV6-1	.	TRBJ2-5	ASSEWTYQETQY